These 19 T cell receptor beta chains originate from one sample sequenced in a study of OX40 agonist ivuxolimab in advanced cancers. Measured with immunoSEQ multiplex PCR; TCRdb has only the in-frame clones, and not every one. The table lists more than 25,000 clones, 65% to 90% of them singletons. The sequencing here drew on CD4+ or CD8+ T cells sorted from blood, taken in a trial of the OX40 agonist ivuxolimab. These receptor sequences come from an adult with an advanced solid tumor such as melanoma, head and neck, liver or kidney cancer.

The V call is TRBV5-1, the J call TRBJ1-5, with D uncertain. CDR1 and CDR2 (germline): SGHRS, YFSETQ. The CDR3 is made up of 16 amino acids. The germline V and J ends were trimmed by 5 bases and 2 bases, with 17 bases remaining between them. DNA for the CDR3: TGCGCCAGCAGATTCGAATGGGCGTATGGCAATCAGCCCCAGCATTTT. Its protein product is CASRFEWAYGNQPQHF.

This clone was seen once. CDR3: CASSHLGSGSQETQYF. DNA for the CDR3: TGTGCCAGCAGCCACCTGGGTAGCGGGTCACAAGAGACCCAGTACTTC. The chain uses TRBV9 and TRBJ2-5; 7 bases fit TRBD2. The CDR3 sequence is 16 residues long. Germline assignment: CDR1 SGDLS and CDR2 YYNGEE. J lost 2 bases, V lost 4 bases, and 11 bases had no gene match.

The chain recombines TRBV5-1 with TRBJ2-1; D perhaps matches TRBD1 (6 bases). V was pared by 0 bases and J by 0 bases, with 16 bases between. The CDR3 length is 18 residues. Looked up from germline, CDR1 is SGHRS and CDR2 is YFSETQ. CDR3 sequence reads: CASSLAFMRGSSYNEQFF. In DNA form, the CDR3 reads TGCGCCAGCAGCTTGGCCTTTATGAGGGGGAGCTCCTACAATGAGCAGTTCTTC.

This CDR3 reads CASSPRTGVFQETQYF. The CDR3 DNA reads as TGTGCCAGCAGCCCTAGGACAGGGGTCTTCCAAGAGACCCAGTACTTC. The chain has TRBV2 and TRBJ2-5; 9 nucleotides align to TRBD1. Trimming took 6 bases from V and 1 from J; bases not matched to a gene: 9. Germline V CDR1 and CDR2: SNHLY, FYNNEI. The CDR3 length is 16 residues.

The chain employs TRBV2 and TRBJ2-7, with D maybe TRBD1 (5 bases). Germline V gene data show CDR1 as SNHLY and CDR2 as FYNNEI. The CDR3 runs to 13 residues. Trimming took 11 bases from V and 2 from J, leaving 16 bases between them. The CDR3 reads CAFTGLTPYEQYF. The DNA for the CDR3 is TGTGCCTTCACAGGCCTAACGCCCTACGAGCAGTACTTC.

The chain uses TRBV11-2 and TRBJ2-7, with 8 bases identical to TRBD1. Germline values: CDR1 SGHAT, CDR2 FQNNGV. There are 15 residues in the CDR3. The V gene end was trimmed by 5 bases and the J gene end by 1 base; junction bases not matched to a gene: 7. CDR3 DNA sequence: TGTGCCAGCAGCCATCTTAACAGGGGGTCCTACGAGCAGTACTTC. This sequence encodes CASSHLNRGSYEQYF.

The chain is built from TRBV11-2 and TRBJ2-2; 7 bases match TRBD1. CDR1 and CDR2 from the germline V gene are SGHAT and FQNNGV. V gave up 1 base and J gave up 3 bases; unmatched junction bases: 5. The length of the CDR3 is 16 residues. In nucleotides, the CDR3 is TGTGCCAGCAGCTTAGGACAGGGAGTGGACACCGGGGAGCTGTTTTTT. Residues: CASSLGQGVDTGELFF.

V and J are TRBV25-1 and TRBJ2-7, with D perhaps matching TRBD1 (6 bases). Germline CDR1 reads MGHDK; CDR2 reads SYGVNS. The CDR3 consists of 15 residues. The V end was cut by 3 bases, the J end by 1 base, with 13 bases between. The CDR3 coding sequence is TGTGCCAGCAGTGAGCCGGGCAGGGGATCCTACGAGCAGTACTTC. Residues: CASSEPGRGSYEQYF.

V is TRBV13 and J is TRBJ2-1; TRBD2 is a possible D gene (6 bases). Trimming removed 5 bases at V and 8 bases at J, with 19 bases between. The CDR3 totals 15 residues. CDR1 PRHDT and CDR2 FYEKMQ come from the germline V gene (reference sequence). The CDR3: CASSPGNWGGDEQFF. CDR3 in DNA: TGTGCCAGCAGCCCAGGGAATTGGGGAGGAGATGAGCAGTTCTTC. Full variable domain (remainder filled in from reference TRBV13 and TRBJ2-1): AAGVIQSPRHLIKEKRETATLKCYPIPRHDTVYWYQQGPGQDPQFLISFYEKMQSDKGSIPDRFSAQQFSDYHSELNMSSLELGDSALYFCASSPGNWGGDEQFFGPGTRLTVL.

This chain joins TRBV7-6 and TRBJ2-7, with 7 bases identical to TRBD1. Germline CDR1 is SGHVS and CDR2 is FNYEAQ. Losses at the gene ends were 5 bases for V and 3 bases for J; bases not matched to a gene: 7. The CDR3 contains 14 residues. CDR3 bases: TGTGCCAGCAGCCCGGGGACAGTGCACTACGAGCAGTACTTC. It encodes CASSPGTVHYEQYF.

V gene TRBV30 combines with J gene TRBJ1-4, with a possible D match to TRBD1 (5 bases). The CDR3 covers 16 residues. The V end lost 3 bases, the J end lost 3 bases, and 17 bases lay between the germline ends. Germline assignment: CDR1 GTSNPN and CDR2 SVGIG (reference sequence). The CDR3: CAWSDGWTGPNEKLFF. For the CDR3, the DNA is TGTGCCTGGAGCGACGGGTGGACGGGACCTAATGAAAAACTGTTTTTT.

The chain recombines TRBV10-1 with TRBJ1-1, with unresolved D. Trimming took off 0 bases at V and 3 bases at J, with 14 bases between the two ends. This CDR3 contains 16 residues. Germline V lookup: CDR1 WNHNN, CDR2 SYGVQD (reference sequence). The CDR3 region is CASSESIPRYDTEAFF. CDR3 nucleotides: TGCGCCAGCAGTGAGTCTATCCCCCGCTATGACACTGAAGCTTTCTTT.

This chain uses TRBV5-7 with TRBJ1-2, with D possibly matching TRBD1 (5 bases). TRBV5-7 is recorded as an ORF, its role being uncertain. V lost 6 bases and J lost 6, with 12 bases in between. This CDR3 contains 12 residues. CDR3 DNA sequence: TGTGCCAGCACCAAACCGGGGGATGGCTACACCTTC. Translating it yields CASTKPGDGYTF.

J is TRBJ1-6 and V is TRBV10-3; D not resolved. This CDR3 spans 14 amino acids. CDR1 is ENHRY and CDR2 is SYGVKD in the germline V gene. V was pared by 0 bases and J by 4 bases, with 4 bases between. The CDR3 region has the DNA TGTGCCATCAGTGAGTCTCTATATAATTCACCCCTCCACTTT. Translating it yields CAISESLYNSPLHF.

The rearrangement uses TRBV4-1 and TRBJ2-7; D gene unclear. Germline V lookup: CDR1 MGHRA, CDR2 YSYEKL. The CDR3 spans 12 residues. The ends were cut back, 1 base at V and 3 bases at J, with 4 bases in the middle. In nucleotides, the CDR3 is TGCGCCAGCAGCCAAGTTCACTACGAGCAGTACTTC. Residues: CASSQVHYEQYF.

In this sample, this clone turned up a few times. The chain joins TRBV4-1 to TRBJ1-1; TRBD1 aligns across 8 bases. Trimming cost V 0 bases and J 4 bases; bases outside gene matches: 13. Germline V gene sequence: CDR1 MGHRA, CDR2 YSYEKL. This CDR3 has 18 residues. CDR3 region: CASSQEGVGTGWSTEAFF. CDR3 coding DNA: TGCGCCAGCAGCCAAGAAGGAGTGGGGACAGGCTGGAGCACTGAAGCTTTCTTT.

The chain recombines TRBV9 with TRBJ2-2; either TRBD1 or TRBD2 may supply D (5 bases each). The V gene's germline CDR1 is SGDLS and CDR2 YYNGEE. CDR3 length: 14 amino acids. The ends were cut back, 5 bases at V and 4 bases at J, with 12 bases in the middle. CDR3 DNA sequence: TGTGCCAGCAGGTCGGGACGGGTCACCGGGGAGCTGTTTTTT. Translated, it gives CASRSGRVTGELFF.

This chain connects TRBV6-1 to TRBJ2-7, with D unclear. The V gene lost 8 bases and the J gene lost 0 bases, with 8 bases spanning the gap. CDR3 length equals 12 residues. CDR1 is MNHNS and CDR2 is SASEGT in the germline V gene. CDR3: CASGISSYEQYF. The CDR3 region has the DNA TGTGCCAGCGGGATTTCCTCCTACGAGCAGTACTTC.

The J gene is TRBJ2-7, the V gene TRBV2, with 7 bases matching TRBD1. The CDR3 sequence is 14 residues long. CDR1 is SNHLY, CDR2 FYNNEI, per germline. J lost 7 bases, V lost 4 bases, and 10 bases had no gene match. The CDR3, as DNA: TGTGCCAGCAGTGGCATGACAGGGAGAGAAGAGCAGTACTTC. Translation: CASSGMTGREEQYF.